Listed below are T cell receptor beta chains from one sample, sequenced in a study of cytomegalovirus exposure and HLA in healthy donors. The protocol was immunoSEQ multiplex PCR, while the TCRdb copy is restricted to in-frame clones and leaves out a portion. Altogether some 120,000 clones are present, roughly 79% being singletons, with the ten largest covering 3.9%. The sample consisted of PBMCs. The receptors here all came from a woman aged 30 to 39 in good health and CMV-seronegative. CDR3s leave out the opening cysteine and the closing phenylalanine or tryptophan. Not all rows give a size; the values are once, few, many and, for expanded clones, a class.

V	size	J	length	CDR3
TRBV4-1	NA	TRBJ2-7	14	ASSHQEENTGDEQY
TRBV28	NA	TRBJ2-5	11	ASRRQGEETQY
TRBV6-6	NA	TRBJ2-1	14	ATISGAAGAFGEQF
TRBV6-5	NA	TRBJ1-1	12	ASSWETGNTEAF
TRBV7-8	NA	TRBJ2-3	13	ASSRERSSTDTQY
TRBV10-3	NA	TRBJ1-1	10	AISLENTEAF
TRBV5-1	NA	TRBJ1-1	13	ASSPRQIMNTEAF
TRBV6-1	few	TRBJ1-1	13	ASSAPGQLRPEAF
TRBV2	NA	NA	14	ASLGNPGTESYEQY
TRBV6-1	NA	TRBJ2-1	13	ASTSIGRPGDEQF
TRBV11-2	NA	TRBJ2-7	12	ASSSTGGTYEQY
TRBV10-1	once	TRBJ2-2	13	ASSKAPRNTGELF
TRBV18	NA	TRBJ1-3	14	ASSPSGRGLGNTIY
TRBV30	NA	TRBJ2-2	15	AWDTGTGGVNTGELF